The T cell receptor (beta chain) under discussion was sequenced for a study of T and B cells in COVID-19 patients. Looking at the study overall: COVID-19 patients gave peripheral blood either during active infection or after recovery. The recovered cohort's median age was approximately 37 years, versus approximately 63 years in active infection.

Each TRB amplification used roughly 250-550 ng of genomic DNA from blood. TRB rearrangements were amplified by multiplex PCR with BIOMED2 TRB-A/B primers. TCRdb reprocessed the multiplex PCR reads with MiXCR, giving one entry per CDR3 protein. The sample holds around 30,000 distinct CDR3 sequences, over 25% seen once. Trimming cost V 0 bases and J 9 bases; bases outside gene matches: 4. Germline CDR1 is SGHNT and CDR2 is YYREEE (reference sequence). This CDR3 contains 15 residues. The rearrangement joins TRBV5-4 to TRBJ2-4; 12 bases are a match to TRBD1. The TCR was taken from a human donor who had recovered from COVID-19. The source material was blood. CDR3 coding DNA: TGTGCCAGCAGCTTGGGAGGGACAGGGGGCGTCATTCAGTACTTC. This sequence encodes CASSLGGTGGVIQYF.